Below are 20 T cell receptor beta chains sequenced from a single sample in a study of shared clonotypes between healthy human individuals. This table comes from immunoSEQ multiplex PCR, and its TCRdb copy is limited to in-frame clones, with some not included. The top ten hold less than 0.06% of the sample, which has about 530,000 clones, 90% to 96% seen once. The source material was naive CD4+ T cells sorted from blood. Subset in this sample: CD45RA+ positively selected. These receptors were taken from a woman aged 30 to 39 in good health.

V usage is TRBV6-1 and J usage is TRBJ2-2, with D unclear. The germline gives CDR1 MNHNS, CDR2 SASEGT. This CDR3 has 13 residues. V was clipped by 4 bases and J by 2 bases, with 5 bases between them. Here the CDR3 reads CASSATNTGELFF. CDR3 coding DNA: TGTGCCAGCAGTGCGACTAACACCGGGGAGCTGTTTTTT.

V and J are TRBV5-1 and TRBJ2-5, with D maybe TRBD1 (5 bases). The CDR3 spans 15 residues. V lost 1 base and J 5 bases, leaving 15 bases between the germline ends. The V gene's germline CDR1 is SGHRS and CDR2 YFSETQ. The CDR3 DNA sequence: TGCGCCAGCAGCTTGCTGTCAGGGCATCGGGAGACCCAGTACTTC. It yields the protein CASSLLSGHRETQYF.

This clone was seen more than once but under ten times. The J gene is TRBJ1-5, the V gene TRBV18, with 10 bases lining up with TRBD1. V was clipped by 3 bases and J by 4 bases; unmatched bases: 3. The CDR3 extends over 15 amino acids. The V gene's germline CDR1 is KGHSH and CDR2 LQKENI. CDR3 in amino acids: CASSPGTGANQPQHF. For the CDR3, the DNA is TGTGCCAGCTCACCGGGGACAGGGGCTAATCAGCCCCAGCATTTT.

The CDR3 here is CATIDYETQYF. CDR3 nucleotide sequence: TGTGCCACGATTGATTACGAGACCCAGTACTTC. The V call is TRBV6-5, the J call TRBJ2-5; D gene ambiguous. Germline CDR1 is MNHEY and CDR2 is SVGAGI. The CDR3 is made up of 11 amino acids. The V and J ends lost 10 bases and 5 bases respectively, with 11 bases between them.

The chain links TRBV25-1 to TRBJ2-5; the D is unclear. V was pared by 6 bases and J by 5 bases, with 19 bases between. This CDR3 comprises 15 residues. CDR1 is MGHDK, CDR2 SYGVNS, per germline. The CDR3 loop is CASSPSYGLGETQYF. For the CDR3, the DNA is TGTGCCAGCAGCCCCAGTTACGGGCTCGGGGAGACCCAGTACTTC.

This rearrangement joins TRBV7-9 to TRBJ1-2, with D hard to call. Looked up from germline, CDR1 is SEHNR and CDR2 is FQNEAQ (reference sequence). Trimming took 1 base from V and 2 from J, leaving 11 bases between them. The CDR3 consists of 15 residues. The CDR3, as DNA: TGTGCCAGCAGCTTAGGGGTAGTCTTGAACTATGGCTACACCTTC. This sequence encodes CASSLGVVLNYGYTF. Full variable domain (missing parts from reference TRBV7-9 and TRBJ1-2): DTGVSQNPRHKITKRGQNVTFRCDPISEHNRLYWYRQTLGQGPEFLTYFQNEAQLEKSRLLSDRFSAERPKGSFSTLEIQRTEQGDSAMYLCASSLGVVLNYGYTFGSGTRLTVV.

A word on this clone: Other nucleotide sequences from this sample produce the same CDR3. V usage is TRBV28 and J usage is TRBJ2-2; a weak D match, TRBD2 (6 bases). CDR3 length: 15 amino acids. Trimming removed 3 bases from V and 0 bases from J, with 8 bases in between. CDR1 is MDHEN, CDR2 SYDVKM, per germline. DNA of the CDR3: TGTGCCAGCAGTTTCGGGACTGCGAACACCGGGGAGCTGTTTTTT. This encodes CASSFGTANTGELFF.

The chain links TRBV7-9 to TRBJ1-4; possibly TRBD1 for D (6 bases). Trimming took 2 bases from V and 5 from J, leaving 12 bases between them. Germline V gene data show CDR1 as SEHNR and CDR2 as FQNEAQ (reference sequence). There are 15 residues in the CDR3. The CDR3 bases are TGTGCCAGCAGCTTACAGGGGAGGAAGAATGAAAAACTGTTTTTT. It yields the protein CASSLQGRKNEKLFF.

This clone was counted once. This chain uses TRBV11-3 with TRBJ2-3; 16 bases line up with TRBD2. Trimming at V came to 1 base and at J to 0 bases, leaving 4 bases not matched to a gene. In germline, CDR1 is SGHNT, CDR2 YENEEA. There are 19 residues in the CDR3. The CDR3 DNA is TGTGCCAGCAGCTTAGTGGGACTAGCGGGAGGGGGAAGCACAGATACGCAGTATTTT. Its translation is CASSLVGLAGGGSTDTQYF.

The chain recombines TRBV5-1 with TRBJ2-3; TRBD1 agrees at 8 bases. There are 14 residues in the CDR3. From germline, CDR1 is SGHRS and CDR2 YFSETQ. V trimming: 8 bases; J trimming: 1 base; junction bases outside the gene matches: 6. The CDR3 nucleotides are TGCGCCAGTGGGCAGGGGGCCGGCACAGATACGCAGTATTTT. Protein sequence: CASGQGAGTDTQYF.

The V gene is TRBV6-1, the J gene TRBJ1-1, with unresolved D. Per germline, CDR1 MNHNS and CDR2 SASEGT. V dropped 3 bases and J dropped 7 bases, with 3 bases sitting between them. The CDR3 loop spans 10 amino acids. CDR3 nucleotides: TGTGCCAGCAGTGAGCGTGAAGCTTTCTTT. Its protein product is CASSEREAFF.

The CDR3: CASSLGRGRYSDTQYF. The CDR3 bases are TGTGCCAGCAGTTTAGGGCGCGGGAGGTACTCAGATACGCAGTATTTT. The chain combines TRBV27 with TRBJ2-3; 8 bases are a match to TRBD2. Germline CDR1 and CDR2: MNHEY and SMNVEV (reference sequence). CDR3 size: 16 residues. With 2 bases clipped from V and 4 bases from J, the junction kept 8 bases outside the gene matches.

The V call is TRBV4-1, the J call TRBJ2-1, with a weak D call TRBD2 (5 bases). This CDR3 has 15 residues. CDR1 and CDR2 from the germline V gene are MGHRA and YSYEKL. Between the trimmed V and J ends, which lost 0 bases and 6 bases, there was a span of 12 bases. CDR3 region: CASSQEAVLSNEQFF. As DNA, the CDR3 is TGCGCCAGCAGCCAAGAAGCGGTACTAAGCAATGAGCAGTTCTTC.

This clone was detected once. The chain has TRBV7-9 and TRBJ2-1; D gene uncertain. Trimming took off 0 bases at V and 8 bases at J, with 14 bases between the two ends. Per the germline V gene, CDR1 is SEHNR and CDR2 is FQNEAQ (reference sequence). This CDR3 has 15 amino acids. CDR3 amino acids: CASSLASYSSDEQFF. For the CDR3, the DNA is TGTGCCAGCAGCTTAGCGTCTTACAGTTCGGATGAGCAGTTCTTC. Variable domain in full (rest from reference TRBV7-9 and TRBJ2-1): DTGVSQNPRHKITKRGQNVTFRCDPISEHNRLYWYRQTLGQGPEFLTYFQNEAQLEKSRLLSDRFSAERPKGSFSTLEIQRTEQGDSAMYLCASSLASYSSDEQFFGPGTRLTVL.

The CDR3 loop reads CASNLVEQAMYGYTF. In nucleotides, the CDR3 is TGTGCCAGCAATTTAGTCGAACAGGCAATGTATGGCTACACCTTC. This chain connects TRBV6-1 to TRBJ1-2; D perhaps matches TRBD1 (5 bases). V lost 7 bases and J lost 5, with 20 bases in between. Per germline, CDR1 MNHNS and CDR2 SASEGT. CDR3 size: 15 residues.

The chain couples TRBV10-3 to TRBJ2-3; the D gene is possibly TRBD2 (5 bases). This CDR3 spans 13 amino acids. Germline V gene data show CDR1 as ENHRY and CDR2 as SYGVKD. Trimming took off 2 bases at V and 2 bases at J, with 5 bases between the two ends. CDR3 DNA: TGTGCCATCAGTGAGCTAGCCACAGATACGCAGTATTTT. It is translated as CAISELATDTQYF.

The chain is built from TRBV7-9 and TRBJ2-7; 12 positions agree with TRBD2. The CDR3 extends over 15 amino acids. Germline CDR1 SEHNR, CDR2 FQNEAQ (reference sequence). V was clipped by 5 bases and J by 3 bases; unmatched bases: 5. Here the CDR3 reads CASSLLAGGGYEQYF. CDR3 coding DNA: TGTGCCAGCAGCCTCCTAGCGGGAGGGGGCTACGAGCAGTACTTC.

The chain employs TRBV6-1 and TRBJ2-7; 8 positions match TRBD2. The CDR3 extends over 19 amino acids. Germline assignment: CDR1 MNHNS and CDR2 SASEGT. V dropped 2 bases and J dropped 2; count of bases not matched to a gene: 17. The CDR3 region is CASSEPGLAAPRRTYEQYF. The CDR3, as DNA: TGTGCCAGCAGTGAACCTGGACTAGCCGCTCCCAGGAGAACCTACGAGCAGTACTTC.

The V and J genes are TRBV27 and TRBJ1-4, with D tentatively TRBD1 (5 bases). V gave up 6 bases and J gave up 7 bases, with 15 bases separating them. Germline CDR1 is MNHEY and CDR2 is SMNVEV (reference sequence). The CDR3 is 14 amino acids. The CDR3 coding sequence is TGTGCCAGCAGATCGGGACTCAAAGGTGAAAAACTGTTTTTT. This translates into CASRSGLKGEKLFF.

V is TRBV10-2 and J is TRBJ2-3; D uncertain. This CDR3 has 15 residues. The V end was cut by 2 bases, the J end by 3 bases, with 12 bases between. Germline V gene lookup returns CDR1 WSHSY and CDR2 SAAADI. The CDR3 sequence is CASSEPSGLTDTQYF. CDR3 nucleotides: TGCGCCAGCAGTGAGCCTAGTGGTTTGACAGATACGCAGTATTTT.